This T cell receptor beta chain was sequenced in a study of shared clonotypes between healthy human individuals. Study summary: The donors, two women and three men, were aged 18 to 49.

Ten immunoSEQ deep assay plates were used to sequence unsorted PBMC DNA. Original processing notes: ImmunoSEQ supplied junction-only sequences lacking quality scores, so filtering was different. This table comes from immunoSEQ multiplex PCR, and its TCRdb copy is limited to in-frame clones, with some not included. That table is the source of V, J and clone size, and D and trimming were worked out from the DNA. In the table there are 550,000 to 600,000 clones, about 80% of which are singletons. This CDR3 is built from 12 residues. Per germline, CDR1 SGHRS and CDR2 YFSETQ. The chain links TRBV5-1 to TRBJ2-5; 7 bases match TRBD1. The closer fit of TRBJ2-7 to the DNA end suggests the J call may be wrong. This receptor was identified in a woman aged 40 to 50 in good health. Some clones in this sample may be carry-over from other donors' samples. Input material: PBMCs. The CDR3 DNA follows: TGCGCCAGCAGCACACAGGGGAGCGAGCAGTACTTC. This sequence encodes CASSTQGSEQYF.